The 16 T cell receptor beta chains below come from one sample, sequenced in a study of cytomegalovirus exposure and HLA in healthy donors. Researchers ran the PCR with 60 Vbeta and 13 Jbeta primers. Method: immunoSEQ multiplex PCR; TCRdb's copy keeps in-frame clones and lacks some. The table has around 130,000 clones, about 76% seen once. The source material was PBMCs. The source of these receptors is a woman between 40 and 55 years old in good health and CMV-seronegative.

The chain links TRBV7-2 to TRBJ2-1; 10 bases line up with TRBD2. The V gene's germline CDR1 is SGHTA and CDR2 FQGNSA. The CDR3 runs to 15 residues. Trimming at V came to 2 bases and at J to 3 bases, leaving 1 base not matched to a gene. CDR3 amino acids: CASSLSSGGYNEQFF. CDR3 DNA sequence: TGTGCCAGCAGCTTATCTAGCGGGGGCTACAATGAGCAGTTCTTC.

This clone was detected a few times. The chain combines TRBV7-9 with TRBJ1-4, with 11 bases that match TRBD1. Germline assignment: CDR1 SEHNR and CDR2 FQNEAQ (reference sequence). V lost 6 bases to trimming and J lost 14 bases; unmatched junction nucleotides: 20. This CDR3 contains 17 residues. The CDR3 bases are TGTGCCAGCAGTGACCGGGACAGGGGGTTTGGTAATGATAAGCTGTTTTTT. Its translation: CASSDRDRGFGNDKLFF.

The rearrangement links TRBV6-5 to TRBJ1-1; D remains unclear. CDR1 MNHEY and CDR2 SVGAGI come from the germline V gene. The CDR3 is made up of 15 amino acids. The V end was cut by 0 bases, the J end by 0 bases, with 8 bases between. This CDR3 is CASSYSQTVNTEAFF. DNA for the CDR3: TGTGCCAGCAGTTACTCACAGACGGTGAACACTGAAGCTTTCTTT.

This clone was picked up a small number of times. CDR3 loop: CASSLASFTGELFF. The CDR3 DNA is TGCGCCAGCAGCTTGGCTAGCTTCACCGGGGAGCTGTTTTTT. The chain has TRBV5-1 and TRBJ2-2; maybe TRBD2 (5 bases). Germline CDR1 and CDR2: SGHRS and YFSETQ. The ends were cut back, 0 bases at V and 4 bases at J, with 7 bases in the middle. CDR3 size: 14 residues.

The chain links TRBV29-1 to TRBJ2-3; the D gene is possibly TRBD1 (6 bases). The V gene's germline CDR1 is SQVTM and CDR2 ANQGSEA. Trimming removed 8 bases at V and 0 bases at J, with 15 bases between. The CDR3 is made up of 14 amino acids. The DNA of the CDR3 is TGCAGCACCTTACCCAGGGGCAGCACAGATACGCAGTATTTT. As protein: CSTLPRGSTDTQYF.

The chain employs TRBV5-4 and TRBJ1-5; 7 nucleotides align to TRBD1. CDR1 is SGHNT and CDR2 is YYREEE in the germline V gene (reference sequence). Trimming took 4 bases from V and 2 from J; bases not matched to a gene: 18. This CDR3 is built from 19 residues. The CDR3 DNA sequence: TGTGCCAGCAGCCCCCCCCGGAGACAGGGCTTCTCGGGCAATCAGCCCCAGCATTTT. It yields the protein CASSPPRRQGFSGNQPQHF.

The chain carries TRBV5-1 and TRBJ2-3; the D gene is possibly TRBD2 (6 bases). The CDR3 is made up of 18 amino acids. The V end lost 0 bases, the J end lost 2 bases, and 19 bases lay between the germline ends. Germline V gene lookup returns CDR1 SGHRS and CDR2 YFSETQ. DNA for the CDR3: TGCGCCAGCAGCTTGGCAGTGATGTCTAGCGCGTACACAGATACGCAGTATTTT. It specifies CASSLAVMSSAYTDTQYF.

CDR3 loop: CASSDDREPYNEQFF. DNA for the CDR3: TGTGCCAGCAGTGACGACAGGGAGCCCTACAATGAGCAGTTCTTC. The V call is TRBV6-1, the J call TRBJ2-1; 7 bases match TRBD1. Trimming removed 3 bases from V and 2 bases from J; junction bases left unmatched: 4. CDR1 MNHNS and CDR2 SASEGT come from the germline V gene. The CDR3 contains 15 residues.

The chain employs TRBV7-9 and TRBJ2-3, with D perhaps TRBD1 (5 bases). This CDR3 is built from 17 residues. Germline CDR1 is SEHNR and CDR2 is FQNEAQ (reference sequence). V lost 5 bases and J lost 1, with 19 bases in between. CDR3 in amino acids: CASSGVRLDRGTDTQYF. The CDR3 DNA reads TGTGCCAGCAGCGGAGTAAGGTTAGACAGAGGCACAGATACGCAGTATTTT.

This clone was observed once. The chain carries TRBV6-5 and TRBJ2-3; 9 nucleotides line up with TRBD1. This CDR3 comprises 15 residues. Germline V CDR1 and CDR2: MNHEY, SVGAGI. V dropped 0 bases and J dropped 5; count of bases not matched to a gene: 3. The CDR3 region is CASSYSDRGRDTQYF. The CDR3 DNA sequence: TGTGCCAGCAGTTACTCGGACAGGGGTAGAGATACGCAGTATTTT.

The genes are TRBV6-4 and TRBJ2-1; D not certain. CDR3 length: 13 amino acids. V lost 4 bases to trimming and J lost 4 bases, with 8 bases between them. From germline, CDR1 is MRHNA and CDR2 SNTAGT. The DNA of the CDR3 is TGTGCCAGCAGTGTTCTTCCTTACAATGAGCAGTTCTTC. This gives the protein CASSVLPYNEQFF.

The chain employs TRBV28 and TRBJ1-5; a weak D match, TRBD1 (5 bases). Per germline, CDR1 MDHEN and CDR2 SYDVKM. V was pared by 7 bases and J by 7 bases, with 20 bases between. The CDR3 length is 15 residues. The CDR3 region is CASTGVGVGQQPQHF. The CDR3 DNA is TGTGCCAGCACCGGTGTTGGGGTGGGGCAACAGCCCCAGCATTTT.

This clone has only a few counts. CDR3 nucleotide sequence: TGTGCCAGCAGCCGAGGACAGGGGATTCATGAGCAGTTCTTC. It yields the protein CASSRGQGIHEQFF. V usage is TRBV6-5 and J usage is TRBJ2-1, with 9 bases that match TRBD1. V trimming: 6 bases; J trimming: 8 bases; junction bases outside the gene matches: 8. Germline V gives CDR1 MNHEY, CDR2 SVGAGI. CDR3 size: 14 residues.

This chain connects TRBV25-1 to TRBJ2-3, with 9 bases identical to TRBD2. Germline CDR1 reads MGHDK; CDR2 reads SYGVNS. This CDR3 contains 15 residues. V lost 4 bases, J lost 3 bases, and 5 bases stayed unmatched. The CDR3, as DNA: TGTGCCAGCAGTGTAGGCGGGGGGGCAACAGATACGCAGTATTTT. Amino acid sequence: CASSVGGGATDTQYF.

This rearrangement joins TRBV9 to TRBJ2-3; 13 positions agree with TRBD2. Germline CDR1 SGDLS, CDR2 YYNGEE. The CDR3 extends over 17 amino acids. The J segment lost 2 bases and the V segment lost 4 bases, leaving 7 bases of the junction unmatched. For the CDR3, the DNA is TGTGCCAGCAGCCCAGGACTAGCGGGGGTGATCACAGATACGCAGTATTTT. Its protein is CASSPGLAGVITDTQYF. The complete variable domain, with remaining parts taken from reference TRBV9 and TRBJ2-3, reads DSGVTQTPKHLITATGQRVTLRCSPRSGDLSVYWYQQSLDQGLQFLIQYYNGEERAKGNILERFSAQQFPDLHSELNLSSLELGDSALYFCASSPGLAGVITDTQYFGPGTRLTVL.

V and J are TRBV7-9 and TRBJ2-1; D gene uncertain. V dropped 5 bases and J dropped 0 bases, with 14 bases sitting between them. CDR3 length equals 16 residues. CDR1 SEHNR and CDR2 FQNEAQ come from the germline V gene (reference sequence). In DNA, the CDR3 is TGTGCCAGCAGCGCCAGACTCACGAGCTCCTACAATGAGCAGTTCTTC. This sequence encodes CASSARLTSSYNEQFF. Full variable domain (rest looked up from reference TRBV7-9 and TRBJ2-1): DTGVSQNPRHKITKRGQNVTFRCDPISEHNRLYWYRQTLGQGPEFLTYFQNEAQLEKSRLLSDRFSAERPKGSFSTLEIQRTEQGDSAMYLCASSARLTSSYNEQFFGPGTRLTVL.